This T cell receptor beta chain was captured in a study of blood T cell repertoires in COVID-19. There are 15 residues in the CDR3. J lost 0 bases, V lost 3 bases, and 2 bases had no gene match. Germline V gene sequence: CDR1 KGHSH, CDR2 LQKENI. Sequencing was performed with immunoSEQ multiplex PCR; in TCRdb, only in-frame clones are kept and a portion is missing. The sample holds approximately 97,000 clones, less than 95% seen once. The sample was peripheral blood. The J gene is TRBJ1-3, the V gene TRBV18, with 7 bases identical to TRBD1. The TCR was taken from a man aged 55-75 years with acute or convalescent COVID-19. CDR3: CASSPPGGSGNTIYF. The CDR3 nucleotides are TGTGCCAGCTCACCGCCAGGGGGCTCTGGAAACACCATATATTTT.